The 2 T cell receptor beta chains given below trace back to one sample, sequenced in a study of T cell responses to AZD1222 COVID-19 vaccine. TCRdb's table, derived via immunoSEQ multiplex PCR, lists solely in-frame clones and lacks some. The sample yields 100,000 or so clones, roughly nine tenths seen once. The sequenced sample was peripheral blood, obtained on day 0 of AZD1222 vaccination. The receptors stem from an adult in good health.

The V gene is TRBV6-1, the J gene TRBJ1-6; D uncertain. The CDR3 consists of 14 residues. Germline lookup yields CDR1 MNHNS and CDR2 SASEGT. V shed 1 base and J shed 9 bases, with 10 bases lying between them. DNA for the CDR3: TGTGCCAGCAGTGAAGTGGGTCTAGCTTCACCCCTCCACTTT. Translation gives CASSEVGLASPLHF.

The chain employs TRBV4-3 and TRBJ1-1; D gene ambiguous. Germline CDR1 is LGHNA and CDR2 is YSLEER. The V end lost 0 bases, the J end lost 0 bases, and 11 bases lay between the germline ends. This CDR3 is built from 16 residues. The CDR3 spells CASSQDVGRMNTEAFF. The CDR3 bases are TGCGCCAGCAGCCAAGACGTCGGCAGGATGAACACTGAAGCTTTCTTT.